Listed below are T cell receptor beta chains from one sample, sequenced in a study of blood T cell repertoires in COVID-19. The repertoire was sequenced with immunoSEQ multiplex PCR; TCRdb's copy has only in-frame clones and lacks some. The data show over 10,000 clones, just under 80% seen once. Sequencing was done on a sample of peripheral blood. Every receptor here comes from a human donor in a cohort sampled during active COVID-19. CDR3s include the opening cysteine and the closing phenylalanine or tryptophan. A D gene is named only where the DNA matches it firmly. Clone size is stated in some rows and not others, as once, few, many or a class when expanded.

J gene: TRBJ2-7; clone size: -; D gene: TRBD1; V gene: TRBV7-2; CDR3 protein: CASSLIGQDSYEQYF; CDR3 DNA: TGTGCCAGCAGCTTAATCGGACAGGACTCCTACGAGCAGTACTTC
J gene: TRBJ1-1; clone size: -; D gene: -; V gene: TRBV30; CDR3 protein: CAWTIYAGNTEAFF; CDR3 DNA: TGTGCCTGGACTATATACGCGGGGAACACTGAAGCTTTCTTT
J gene: TRBJ2-4; clone size: -; D gene: -; V gene: TRBV4-1; CDR3 protein: CASSLSGGNIQYF; CDR3 DNA: TGCGCCAGCAGCTTAAGTGGGGGCAACATTCAGTACTTC
J gene: TRBJ1-1; clone size: -; D gene: -; V gene: TRBV25-1; CDR3 protein: CASSAQGLTEAFF; CDR3 DNA: TGTGCCAGCAGTGCTCAGGGTTTGACTGAAGCTTTCTTT
J gene: TRBJ2-2; clone size: -; D gene: TRBD2; V gene: TRBV6-6; CDR3 protein: CASSLDLAGGELFF; CDR3 DNA: TGTGCCAGCAGTTTGGACCTAGCGGGCGGGGAGCTGTTTTTT
J gene: TRBJ1-6; clone size: -; D gene: -; V gene: TRBV6-1; CDR3 protein: CASSEKREYYNSPLHF; CDR3 DNA: TGTGCCAGCAGTGAAAAGAGGGAATACTATAATTCACCCCTCCACTTT
J gene: TRBJ2-1; clone size: -; D gene: -; V gene: TRBV11-3; CDR3 protein: CASSLMGSSYNEQFF; CDR3 DNA: TGTGCCAGCAGCTTAATGGGGAGCTCCTACAATGAGCAGTTCTTC
J gene: TRBJ2-4; clone size: -; D gene: -; V gene: TRBV28; CDR3 protein: CASSSAGAGDKNIQYF; CDR3 DNA: TGTGCCAGCAGTTCCGCAGGGGCCGGGGACAAAAACATTCAGTACTTC
J gene: TRBJ1-5; clone size: -; D gene: -; V gene: TRBV4-1; CDR3 protein: CASSQGRYSNQPQHF; CDR3 DNA: TGCGCCAGCAGCCAAGGGCGGTACAGCAATCAGCCCCAGCATTTT
J gene: TRBJ2-3; clone size: -; D gene: TRBD2; V gene: TRBV3-1/TRBV3-2; CDR3 protein: CASSQVSGAGIDTQYF; CDR3 DNA: TGTGCCAGCAGCCAAGTTAGCGGGGCCGGTATTGATACGCAGTATTTT
J gene: TRBJ1-5; clone size: -; D gene: -; V gene: TRBV2; CDR3 protein: CASSGHFNQPQHF; CDR3 DNA: TGTGCCAGCTCGGGACATTTTAATCAGCCCCAGCATTTT
J gene: TRBJ1-2; clone size: -; D gene: -; V gene: TRBV6-5; CDR3 protein: CASTRAWEGDGYTF; CDR3 DNA: TGTGCCAGCACTCGTGCCTGGGAGGGGGATGGCTACACCTTC
J gene: TRBJ2-1; clone size: -; D gene: TRBD2; V gene: TRBV24-1; CDR3 protein: CATSLAGGYNEQFF; CDR3 DNA: TGTGCCACCAGTCTTGCGGGGGGGTACAATGAGCAGTTCTTC
J gene: TRBJ2-3; clone size: -; D gene: TRBD2; V gene: TRBV4-2; CDR3 protein: CASSGRTSGATDTQYF; CDR3 DNA: TGTGCCAGCAGCGGACGGACTAGCGGGGCCACAGATACGCAGTATTTT
J gene: TRBJ2-3; clone size: -; D gene: TRBD2; V gene: TRBV24-1; CDR3 protein: CATSETAGGTDTQYF; CDR3 DNA: TGTGCCACCAGTGAAACAGCGGGGGGGACAGATACGCAGTATTTT
J gene: TRBJ2-3; clone size: -; D gene: TRBD2; V gene: TRBV28; CDR3 protein: CASRDSERGGLKQYF; CDR3 DNA: TGTGCCAGCCGAGACTCGGAACGGGGGGGCCTGAAGCAGTATTTT
J gene: TRBJ1-6; clone size: few; D gene: -; V gene: TRBV9; CDR3 protein: CASSPERSSYNSPLHF; CDR3 DNA: TGTGCCAGCAGCCCGGAGCGAAGCTCCTATAATTCACCCCTCCACTTT
J gene: TRBJ2-7; clone size: -; D gene: -; V gene: TRBV2; CDR3 protein: CASSDSTGAGEQYF; CDR3 DNA: TGTGCCAGCAGTGATTCAACAGGGGCGGGGGAGCAGTACTTC
J gene: TRBJ2-7; clone size: -; D gene: TRBD2; V gene: TRBV7-2; CDR3 protein: CASSLTSGVTYEQYF; CDR3 DNA: TGTGCCAGCAGCTTAACTAGCGGGGTGACCTACGAGCAGTACTTC
J gene: TRBJ2-3; clone size: -; D gene: -; V gene: TRBV6-6; CDR3 protein: CASSPRDTQYF; CDR3 DNA: TGTGCCAGCAGTCCACGGGATACGCAGTATTTT
J gene: TRBJ1-2; clone size: medium-sized; D gene: TRBD1; V gene: TRBV18; CDR3 protein: CASSPSGQGAGGYTF; CDR3 DNA: TGTGCCAGCTCACCCTCGGGACAGGGAGCTGGCGGCTACACCTTC
J gene: TRBJ1-1; clone size: -; D gene: TRBD1; V gene: TRBV7-8; CDR3 protein: CASSSGQGNTEAFF; CDR3 DNA: TGTGCCAGCAGCTCCGGACAGGGGAACACTGAAGCTTTCTTT
J gene: TRBJ1-2; clone size: -; D gene: -; V gene: TRBV7-2; CDR3 protein: CASSLVTVGSGYTF; CDR3 DNA: TGTGCCAGCAGCTTGGTTACCGTTGGCTCTGGCTACACCTTC
J gene: TRBJ2-3; clone size: -; D gene: TRBD2; V gene: TRBV5-1; CDR3 protein: CASSLGGLAGGTDTQYF; CDR3 DNA: TGCGCCAGCAGCTTGGGCGGCCTAGCGGGGGGCACAGATACGCAGTATTTT
J gene: TRBJ2-5; clone size: once; D gene: TRBD2; V gene: TRBV3-1/TRBV3-2; CDR3 protein: CASSQVRGGRGTQYF; CDR3 DNA: TGTGCCAGCAGCCAAGTCCGGGGGGGCCGGGGGACCCAGTACTTC
J gene: TRBJ2-3; clone size: -; D gene: -; V gene: TRBV11-2; CDR3 protein: CASSLAVADTQYF; CDR3 DNA: TGTGCCAGCAGCTTAGCCGTAGCCGATACGCAGTATTTT
J gene: TRBJ2-7; clone size: -; D gene: TRBD1; V gene: TRBV2; CDR3 protein: CASRGTGDYEQYF; CDR3 DNA: TGTGCCAGCAGGGGAACAGGGGACTACGAGCAGTACTTC
J gene: TRBJ1-1; clone size: hyperexpanded; D gene: TRBD1; V gene: TRBV12-3/TRBV12-4; CDR3 protein: CASSKQGATEAFF; CDR3 DNA: TGTGCCAGCAGTAAACAGGGGGCAACTGAAGCTTTCTTT
J gene: TRBJ1-2; clone size: -; D gene: TRBD1; V gene: TRBV18; CDR3 protein: CASSPPPSTGSYGYTF; CDR3 DNA: TGTGCCAGCTCACCCCCCCCCTCGACAGGGTCCTATGGCTACACCTTC
J gene: TRBJ1-1; clone size: -; D gene: -; V gene: TRBV6-2/TRBV6-3; CDR3 protein: CASSDPRGIAEAFF; CDR3 DNA: TGTGCCAGCAGTGACCCACGGGGGATCGCTGAAGCTTTCTTT
J gene: TRBJ1-5; clone size: -; D gene: -; V gene: TRBV7-2; CDR3 protein: CASSLVEGSNQPQHF; CDR3 DNA: TGTGCCAGCAGCTTAGTAGAGGGAAGCAATCAGCCCCAGCATTTT
J gene: TRBJ2-1; clone size: -; D gene: -; V gene: TRBV5-5; CDR3 protein: CASTIITGTPNEQFF; CDR3 DNA: TGTGCCAGCACAATCATCACCGGGACTCCCAATGAGCAGTTCTTC
J gene: TRBJ2-2; clone size: medium-sized; D gene: -; V gene: TRBV28; CDR3 protein: CASSNRVSNTGELFF; CDR3 DNA: TGTGCCAGCAGCAACAGGGTCTCGAACACCGGGGAGCTGTTTTTT
J gene: TRBJ1-2; clone size: -; D gene: TRBD1; V gene: TRBV11-2; CDR3 protein: CASSLEVTGSGYTF; CDR3 DNA: TGTGCCAGCAGCTTAGAGGTGACAGGGTCCGGCTACACCTTC
J gene: TRBJ2-7; clone size: -; D gene: -; V gene: TRBV4-1; CDR3 protein: CASSQGTEKGYEQYF; CDR3 DNA: TGCGCCAGCAGCCAAGGGACAGAAAAGGGCTACGAGCAGTACTTC
J gene: TRBJ2-5; clone size: -; D gene: TRBD2; V gene: TRBV7-9; CDR3 protein: CASSSVKGLAQETQYF; CDR3 DNA: TGTGCCAGCAGTTCGGTTAAGGGACTAGCCCAAGAGACCCAGTACTTC
J gene: TRBJ2-3; clone size: -; D gene: TRBD1; V gene: TRBV30; CDR3 protein: CAWSVGTGRADTQYF; CDR3 DNA: TGTGCCTGGAGTGTGGGGACAGGGAGGGCAGATACGCAGTATTTT
J gene: TRBJ1-2; clone size: -; D gene: -; V gene: TRBV6-5; CDR3 protein: CASRNGIYGYTF; CDR3 DNA: TGTGCCAGCAGAAACGGGATCTATGGCTACACCTTC
J gene: TRBJ1-2; clone size: -; D gene: -; V gene: TRBV30; CDR3 protein: CAWYGYGYTF; CDR3 DNA: TGTGCCTGGTACGGCTATGGCTACACCTTC
J gene: TRBJ2-1; clone size: -; D gene: -; V gene: TRBV29-1; CDR3 protein: CSVERQGLRNEQFF; CDR3 DNA: TGCAGCGTTGAAAGGCAGGGATTGCGCAATGAGCAGTTCTTC
J gene: TRBJ2-5; clone size: -; D gene: TRBD2; V gene: TRBV25-1; CDR3 protein: CASSQLAGGSETQYF; CDR3 DNA: TGTGCCAGCAGTCAGCTAGCGGGGGGTTCGGAGACCCAGTACTTC
J gene: TRBJ1-2; clone size: few; D gene: TRBD1; V gene: TRBV5-1; CDR3 protein: CASSLEGQIYGYTF; CDR3 DNA: TGCGCCAGCAGCTTAGAGGGACAGATCTATGGCTACACCTTC
J gene: TRBJ1-2; clone size: -; D gene: TRBD1; V gene: TRBV28; CDR3 protein: CASIISGGVNYGYTF; CDR3 DNA: TGTGCCAGCATCATATCAGGGGGTGTGAACTATGGCTACACCTTC
J gene: TRBJ1-1; clone size: -; D gene: -; V gene: TRBV6-2/TRBV6-3; CDR3 protein: CASSSLQAEAFF; CDR3 DNA: TGTGCCAGCAGTTCGCTACAGGCTGAAGCTTTCTTT
J gene: TRBJ2-7; clone size: -; D gene: -; V gene: TRBV4-2; CDR3 protein: CASSQGPLQGSYEQYF; CDR3 DNA: TGTGCCAGCAGCCAAGGCCCCCTACAGGGCTCCTACGAGCAGTACTTC
J gene: TRBJ1-4; clone size: -; D gene: TRBD1; V gene: TRBV7-9; CDR3 protein: CASSKQGEVFF; CDR3 DNA: TGTGCCAGCAGTAAACAGGGGGAAGTGTTTTTT
J gene: TRBJ1-2; clone size: once; D gene: -; V gene: TRBV6-6; CDR3 protein: CASSTDGYGYTF; CDR3 DNA: TGTGCCAGCAGTACAGACGGATATGGCTACACCTTC
J gene: TRBJ2-3; clone size: few; D gene: TRBD2; V gene: TRBV19; CDR3 protein: CASSEAGGTDTQYF; CDR3 DNA: TGTGCCAGTAGTGAAGCGGGGGGTACCGATACGCAGTATTTT
J gene: TRBJ2-7; clone size: -; D gene: -; V gene: TRBV20-1; CDR3 protein: CSASGSTASSYEQYF; CDR3 DNA: TGCAGTGCTAGTGGCTCTACCGCCTCCTCCTACGAGCAGTACTTC
J gene: TRBJ2-2; clone size: few; D gene: -; V gene: TRBV15; CDR3 protein: CATSSYRSTGELFF; CDR3 DNA: TGTGCCACCAGCAGCTACAGGTCGACCGGGGAGCTGTTTTTT
J gene: TRBJ1-1; clone size: -; D gene: TRBD1; V gene: TRBV10-2; CDR3 protein: CASNDRGTEAFF; CDR3 DNA: TGCGCCAGCAACGACAGGGGAACTGAAGCTTTCTTT
J gene: TRBJ2-7; clone size: once; D gene: -; V gene: TRBV24-1; CDR3 protein: CATSDPPSYEQYF; CDR3 DNA: TGTGCCACCAGTGACCCTCCTTCCTACGAGCAGTACTTC
J gene: TRBJ1-1; clone size: -; D gene: -; V gene: TRBV28; CDR3 protein: CASSPRGELGSTEAFF; CDR3 DNA: TGTGCCAGCAGCCCACGGGGTGAATTGGGGAGCACTGAAGCTTTCTTT
J gene: TRBJ1-1; clone size: -; D gene: TRBD1; V gene: TRBV5-5; CDR3 protein: CASSFDRVTEAFF; CDR3 DNA: TGTGCCAGCAGCTTCGACAGGGTGACTGAAGCTTTCTTT